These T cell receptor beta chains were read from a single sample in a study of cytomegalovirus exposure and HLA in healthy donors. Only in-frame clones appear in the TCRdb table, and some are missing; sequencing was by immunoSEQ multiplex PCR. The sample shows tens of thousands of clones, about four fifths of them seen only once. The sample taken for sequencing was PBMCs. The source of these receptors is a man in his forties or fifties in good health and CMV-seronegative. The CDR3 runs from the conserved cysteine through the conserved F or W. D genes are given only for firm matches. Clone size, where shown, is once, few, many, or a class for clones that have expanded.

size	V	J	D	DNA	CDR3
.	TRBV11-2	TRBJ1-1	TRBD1	TGTGCCAGCTCCAGACAGGGGTATAACACTGAAGCTTTCTTT	CASSRQGYNTEAFF
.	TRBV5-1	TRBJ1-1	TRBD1	TGCGCCAGCAGCTTGGGTGACAGGGTGAACACTGAAGCTTTCTTT	CASSLGDRVNTEAFF
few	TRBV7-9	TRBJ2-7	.	TGTGCCAGCAGCACCAGAACTAGCTACGAGCAGTACTTC	CASSTRTSYEQYF
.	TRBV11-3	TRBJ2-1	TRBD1	TGTGCCAGCAGCCCCCGTTCGGACAGGTACAATGAGCAGTTCTTC	CASSPRSDRYNEQFF
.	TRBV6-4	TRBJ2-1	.	TGTGCCAGCAGTAAGGAAGCGGCTAGCTCCTACAATGAGCAGTTCTTC	CASSKEAASSYNEQFF
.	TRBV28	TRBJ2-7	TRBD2	TGTGCCAGCAGTTTGGATAGCGGGAGGTGGTACTTC	CASSLDSGRWYF
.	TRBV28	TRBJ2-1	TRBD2	TGTGCCAGCAGTTATAGCGGGAGGAGGAAAAATGAGCAGTTCTTC	CASSYSGRRKNEQFF
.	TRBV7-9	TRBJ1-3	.	TGTGCCAACCAGGGCAGCTCTGGAAACACCATATATTTT	CANQGSSGNTIYF
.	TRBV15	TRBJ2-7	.	TGTGCCACCAGCAGAGATCTCGGAGGTTCCTACGAGCAGTACTTC	CATSRDLGGSYEQYF
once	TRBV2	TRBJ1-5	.	TGTGCCAGCAGTGATGGGCAGGCTAGCTGGTCAGCCCAGCATTTT	CASSDGQASWSAQHF
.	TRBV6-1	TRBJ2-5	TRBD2	TGTGCCAGCAGTGAAGGGGGAGGGTACGAGACCCAGTACTTC	CASSEGGGYETQYF
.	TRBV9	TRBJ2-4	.	TGTGCCAGCAGCGCCCCCGACAGAAAAAACATTCAGTACTTC	CASSAPDRKNIQYF
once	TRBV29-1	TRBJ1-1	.	TGCAGCGCTCGAGCGGGAAACACTGAAGCTTTCTTT	CSARAGNTEAFF
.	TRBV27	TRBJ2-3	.	TGTGCCAGCAGTTTAAGCGGTACTAGCACAGATACGCAGTATTTT	CASSLSGTSTDTQYF
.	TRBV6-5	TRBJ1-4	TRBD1	TGTGCCACGAGCTTGGACAGGGGCGTTGAAAAACTGTTTTTT	CATSLDRGVEKLFF
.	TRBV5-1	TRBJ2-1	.	TGCGCCAGCAGCCCCAGGGGCGGTGAGCAGTTCTTC	CASSPRGGEQFF
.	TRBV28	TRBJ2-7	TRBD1	TGTGCCACCGAACAAAGACAGGGCCGTTGGGAGCAGTACTTC	CATEQRQGRWEQYF
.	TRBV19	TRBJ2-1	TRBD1	TGTGCCAGTAGTATGGGGACGGACAGGACTTACAATGAGCAGTTCTTC	CASSMGTDRTYNEQFF
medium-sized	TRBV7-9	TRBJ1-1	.	TGTGCCACCCGGCCGGGGTGGGACACTGAAGCTTTCTTT	CATRPGWDTEAFF
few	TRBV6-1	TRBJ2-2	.	TGTGCCAGCAAAGGAGGGTCAGAAGAGACCGGGGAGCTGTTTTTT	CASKGGSEETGELFF
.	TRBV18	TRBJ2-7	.	TGTGCCAGCTCACCTCAAGGGGACGAGCAGTACTTC	CASSPQGDEQYF
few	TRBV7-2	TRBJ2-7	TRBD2	TGTGCCAGCAGCTTAGCCGGGACTAGCGGATACGAGCAGTACTTC	CASSLAGTSGYEQYF
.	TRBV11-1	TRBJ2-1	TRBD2	TGTGCCAGCAGCGACCTAGCGGGAGGGCTGGAGGGCAATGAGCAGTTCTTC	CASSDLAGGLEGNEQFF
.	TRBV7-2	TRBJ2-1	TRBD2	TGTGCCAGCAGCTTAGATCATGTCGGGACTAGCGGATACAATGAGCAGTTCTTC	CASSLDHVGTSGYNEQFF
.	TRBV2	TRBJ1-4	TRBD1	TGTGCCAGCAGTGCAATGGGACAGGGGCCTGAAAAACTGTTTTTT	CASSAMGQGPEKLFF
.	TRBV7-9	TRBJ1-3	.	TGTGCCAGCAGCTTAGGCGGGTCCATAGCTGGAAACACCATATATTTT	CASSLGGSIAGNTIYF
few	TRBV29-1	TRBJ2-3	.	TGCAGCGTTGAAGATCAGGAATGGGATACGCAGTATTTT	CSVEDQEWDTQYF
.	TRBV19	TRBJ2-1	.	TGTGCCAGTAGTTATGGCCTATCAGGCTACAATGAGCAGTTCTTC	CASSYGLSGYNEQFF
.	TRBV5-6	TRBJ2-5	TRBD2	TGTGCCAGCAGCTTGGCGAGGACTAGCGGGAAGTTTGGAGAAGAGACCCAGTACTTC	CASSLARTSGKFGEETQYF
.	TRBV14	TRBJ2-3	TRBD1	TGTGCCAGCAGCCAAGACTGGCAGGGGGTCACAGATACGCAGTATTTT	CASSQDWQGVTDTQYF
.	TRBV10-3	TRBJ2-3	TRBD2	TGTGCCATCACTAGCGGGAGCACAGATACGCAGTATTTT	CAITSGSTDTQYF
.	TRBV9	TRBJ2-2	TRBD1	TGTGCCAGCAGCGTTGGCCGGGACAGGGGCACCGGGGAGCTGTTTTTT	CASSVGRDRGTGELFF
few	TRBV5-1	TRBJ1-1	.	TGCGCCAGCAGCTTGGGACAAAAAAACACTGAAGCTTTCTTT	CASSLGQKNTEAFF
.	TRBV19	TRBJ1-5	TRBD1	TGTGCCAGTAGACGGGACAGGGTTATTAATCAGCCCCAGCATTTT	CASRRDRVINQPQHF
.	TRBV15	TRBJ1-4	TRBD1	TGTGCCACCAGCAGAGATGTTGGGACAGCTAATGAAAAACTGTTTTTT	CATSRDVGTANEKLFF
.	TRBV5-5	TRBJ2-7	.	TGTGCCAGCCTAATTACGGGAACCGCCTACGAGCAGTACTTC	CASLITGTAYEQYF
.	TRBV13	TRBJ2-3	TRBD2	TGTGCCAGCAGCTATCCGCTAGCGGGATTCCGGGATACGCAGTATTTT	CASSYPLAGFRDTQYF
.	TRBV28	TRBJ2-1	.	TGTGCCAGCAGTTTACAGGGCCCCTTAGGGCAGTTCTTC	CASSLQGPLGQFF
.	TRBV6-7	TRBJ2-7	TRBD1	TGTGCCAGCAGTGGTCAGGGGACAGGGGTTACCTACGAGCAGTACTTC	CASSGQGTGVTYEQYF
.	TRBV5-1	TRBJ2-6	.	TGCGCCAGCAGCTTGCCCCAGGGGACGGCCAACGGCCTGACTTTC	CASSLPQGTANGLTF
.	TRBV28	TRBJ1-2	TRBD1	TGTGCCAGCAGTGTTTACAGGGGCGGCTATGGCTACACCTTC	CASSVYRGGYGYTF
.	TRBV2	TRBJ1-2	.	TGTGCCACATCCTCAGGGCCCGTCTCCTATGGCTACACCTTC	CATSSGPVSYGYTF
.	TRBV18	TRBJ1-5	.	TGTGCCAGCTCACCCGTTGGAGCCCGGTCAGATCAGCCCCAGCATTTT	CASSPVGARSDQPQHF
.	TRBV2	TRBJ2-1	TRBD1	TGTGCCAGCAGTCGCAGCCGGGACAGGGGCGATGAGCAGTTCTTC	CASSRSRDRGDEQFF
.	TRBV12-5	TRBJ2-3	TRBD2	TGTGCTAGTGGTGCCCGGACTAGCGCGAGCACAGATACGCAGTATTTT	CASGARTSASTDTQYF
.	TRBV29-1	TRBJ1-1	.	TGCAGCGTTGGGGAGCGGAACACTGAAGCTTTCTTT	CSVGERNTEAFF
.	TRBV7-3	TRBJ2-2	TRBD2	TGTGCCAGCAGCCAGATGGCGGGAGCCACCGGGGAGCTGTTTTTT	CASSQMAGATGELFF
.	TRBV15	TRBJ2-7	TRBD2	TGTGCCACCAGCAGACTAGCGGGAGCCTCTTACGAGCAGTACTTC	CATSRLAGASYEQYF
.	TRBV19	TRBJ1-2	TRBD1	TGTGCCAGTTGGGAAGGACAGGGCTGGCAAGGCTACACCTTC	CASWEGQGWQGYTF
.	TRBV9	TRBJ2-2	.	TGTGCCAGCAGCGTAGAACCGGGAGTAAGGTTCGGGGAGCTGTTTTTT	CASSVEPGVRFGELFF
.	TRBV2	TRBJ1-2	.	TGTGCCAGCAGTGAAGGAGTACGGGGCTACACCTTC	CASSEGVRGYTF
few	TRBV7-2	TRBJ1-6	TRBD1	TGTGCCAGCAGCTTAGATCCGGCAGGGGGCTCACCCCTCCACTTT	CASSLDPAGGSPLHF